This T cell receptor beta chain is from a study of Graves' ophthalmopathy and Graves' hyperthyroidism. The study, taken as a whole, reports: Most thyroid clonotypes with frequency above 0.001 were detected in blood too.

The CDR3 has 13 residues. V gave up 8 bases and J gave up 7 bases, with 15 bases separating them. The sample holds many counts of this clonotype. What it recognizes is unknown. The study amplified TCR beta CDR3 regions using RNA transcripts. The library came from an HTBI-primed first-round RT-PCR and a second-round multiplex PCR. TCRdb re-called the multiplex PCR reads through MiXCR, storing one row per CDR3 protein. Of about 220,000 distinct CDR3 sequences listed, 20% to 25% were seen once; the top ten hold roughly 45%. This receptor was identified in a woman in her forties or fifties with Graves' ophthalmopathy. The sample consisted of peripheral blood. The chain is built from TRBV12-3 or TRBV12-4 and TRBJ2-4, with D hard to call. The CDR3, as DNA: TGTGCCAGCGCTGCCACGGAAGGCAACATTCAGTACTTC. It is translated as CASAATEGNIQYF.